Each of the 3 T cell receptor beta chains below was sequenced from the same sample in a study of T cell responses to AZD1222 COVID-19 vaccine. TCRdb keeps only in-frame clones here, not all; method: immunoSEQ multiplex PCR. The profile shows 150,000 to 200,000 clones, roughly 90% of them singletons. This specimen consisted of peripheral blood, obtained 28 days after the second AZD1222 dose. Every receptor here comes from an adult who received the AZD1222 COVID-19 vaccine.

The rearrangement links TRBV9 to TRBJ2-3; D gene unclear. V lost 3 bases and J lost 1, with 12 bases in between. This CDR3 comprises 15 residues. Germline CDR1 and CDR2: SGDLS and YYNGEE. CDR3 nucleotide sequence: TGTGCCAGCAGCGGCATCCAAACCGGCACAGATACGCAGTATTTT. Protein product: CASSGIQTGTDTQYF. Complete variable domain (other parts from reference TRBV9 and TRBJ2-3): DSGVTQTPKHLITATGQRVTLRCSPRSGDLSVYWYQQSLDQGLQFLIQYYNGEERAKGNILERFSAQQFPDLHSELNLSSLELGDSALYFCASSGIQTGTDTQYFGPGTRLTVL.

The CDR3 DNA follows: TGTGCCAGCAGTCAGGGACAGGTCTCCTACGAGCAGTACTTC. Its protein is CASSQGQVSYEQYF. The chain links TRBV6-5 to TRBJ2-7; 8 positions match TRBD1. Germline V gene lookup returns CDR1 MNHEY and CDR2 SVGAGI. The CDR3 loop spans 14 amino acids. After removal of 5 bases from V and 0 bases from J, the junction contained 3 bases not matched to a gene.

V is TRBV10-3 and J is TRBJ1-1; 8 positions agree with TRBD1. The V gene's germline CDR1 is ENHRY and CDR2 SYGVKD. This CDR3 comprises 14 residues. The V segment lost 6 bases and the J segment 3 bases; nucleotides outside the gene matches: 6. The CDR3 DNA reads TGTGCCATCAGCCCCGGGACAGGTTACACTGAAGCTTTCTTT. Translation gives CAISPGTGYTEAFF.